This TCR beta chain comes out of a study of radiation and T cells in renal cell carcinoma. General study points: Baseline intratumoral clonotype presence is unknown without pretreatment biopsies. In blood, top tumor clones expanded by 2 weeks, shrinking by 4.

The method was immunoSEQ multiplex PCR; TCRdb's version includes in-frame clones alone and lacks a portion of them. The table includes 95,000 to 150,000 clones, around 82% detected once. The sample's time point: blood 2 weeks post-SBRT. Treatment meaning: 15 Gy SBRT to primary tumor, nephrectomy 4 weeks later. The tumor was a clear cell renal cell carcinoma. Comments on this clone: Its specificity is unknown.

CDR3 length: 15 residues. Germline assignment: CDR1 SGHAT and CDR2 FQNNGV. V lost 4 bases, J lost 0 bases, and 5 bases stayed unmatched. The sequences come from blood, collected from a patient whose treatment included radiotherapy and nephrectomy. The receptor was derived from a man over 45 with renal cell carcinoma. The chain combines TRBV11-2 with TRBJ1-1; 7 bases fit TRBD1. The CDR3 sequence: CASSWGQLMNTEAFF. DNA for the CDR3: TGTGCCAGCAGCTGGGGACAGCTAATGAACACTGAAGCTTTCTTT.